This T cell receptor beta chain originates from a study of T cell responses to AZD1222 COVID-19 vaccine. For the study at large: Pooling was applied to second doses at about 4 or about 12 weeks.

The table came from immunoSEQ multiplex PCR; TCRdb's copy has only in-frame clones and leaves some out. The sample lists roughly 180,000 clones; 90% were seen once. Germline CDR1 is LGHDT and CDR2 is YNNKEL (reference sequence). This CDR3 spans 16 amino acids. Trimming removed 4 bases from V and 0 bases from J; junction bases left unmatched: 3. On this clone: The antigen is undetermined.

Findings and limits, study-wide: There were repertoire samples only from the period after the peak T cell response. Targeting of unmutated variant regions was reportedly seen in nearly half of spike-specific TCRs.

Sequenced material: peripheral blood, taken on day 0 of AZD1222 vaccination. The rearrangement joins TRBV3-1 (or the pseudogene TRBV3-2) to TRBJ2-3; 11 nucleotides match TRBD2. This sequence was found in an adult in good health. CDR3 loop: CASSPGLAASTDTQYF. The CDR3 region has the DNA TGTGCCAGCAGCCCGGGACTAGCGGCAAGCACAGATACGCAGTATTTT.